Below are 20 T cell receptor beta chains sequenced from a single sample in a study of human T cells and chemical hapten exposure. Time point: pre-sensitization, week 0. Treatment indicated: therapeutic diphenylcyclopropenone sensitization with weekly scalp DPC. A single record per CDR3 protein comes from TCRdb applying MiXCR to the RACE reads. The sample has around 350,000 distinct CDR3 sequences; about 5% are singletons. Sequencing used whole blood, obtained in connection with sensitization to the hapten diphenylcyclopropenone (DPC). The receptors shown here come from a woman between 18 and 29 years old with alopecia areata. Some clones in this sample may be carry-over from other donors' samples.

This clonotype has at least ten counts. V usage is TRBV7-9 and J usage is TRBJ1-2; D is undetermined. Looked up from germline, CDR1 is SEHNR and CDR2 is FQNEAQ (reference sequence). The V and J ends lost 1 base and 7 bases respectively, with 10 bases between them. The CDR3 totals 13 residues. The CDR3 region is CASSLVTASGYTF. CDR3 in DNA: TGTGCCAGCAGCTTAGTAACAGCAAGTGGCTACACCTTC.

This clonotype has a handful of counts. The chain is built from TRBV6-5 and TRBJ2-5; D is tentatively TRBD1 or TRBD2 (6 bases each). From germline, CDR1 is MNHEY and CDR2 SVGAGI. This CDR3 has 14 residues. V was trimmed by 5 bases and J by 7 bases, leaving 17 bases between them. CDR3 loop: CASSLQGGPGTQYF. Written as DNA, the CDR3 is TGTGCCAGCAGTCTCCAAGGGGGGCCGGGGACCCAGTACTTC.

This clonotype was recorded at least ten times. This chain connects TRBV4-1 to TRBJ1-5; no firm D call. CDR1 and CDR2 (germline): MGHRA, YSYEKL. Trimming pared 6 bases from V and 7 bases from J, leaving 19 bases between. The CDR3 has 15 residues. The CDR3 coding sequence is TGCGCCAGCAGTCAGACCGCGGAGGGCTTGCAGCCCCAGCATTTT. Its protein product is CASSQTAEGLQPQHF.

The J gene is TRBJ1-5, the V gene TRBV20-1; D is unclear. The CDR3 is 12 amino acids. The V gene's germline CDR1 is DFQATT and CDR2 SNEGSKA (reference sequence). Trimming removed 0 bases at V and 6 bases at J, with 6 bases between. The CDR3 nucleotides are TGCAGTGCTAGAGAAGGGAGTCAGCCCCAGCATTTT. Protein sequence: CSAREGSQPQHF.

This clonotype appeared a few times. The V gene is TRBV18, the J gene TRBJ1-1; D perhaps matches TRBD1 (6 bases). The CDR3 sequence is 18 residues long. Germline CDR1 KGHSH, CDR2 LQKENI. The V gene lost 3 bases and the J gene lost 7 bases, with 27 bases spanning the gap. This chain's CDR3 is CASSPLSLREGGFGEAFF. Written as DNA, the CDR3 is TGTGCCAGCTCACCCCTATCATTACGGGAGGGGGGATTTGGTGAAGCTTTCTTT.

At least ten counts were recorded for this clonotype. The chain links TRBV3-1 to TRBJ1-1; tentative D call: TRBD1 (5 bases). The V end was cut by 4 bases, the J end by 13 bases, with 16 bases between. The CDR3 extends over 12 amino acids. From germline, CDR1 is LGHDT and CDR2 YNNKEL (reference sequence). CDR3 sequence (DNA): TGTGCCAGCAGCCCCAGGGATACCGGATTTTTCTTT. It specifies CASSPRDTGFFF.

This clonotype was seen only a few times. V is TRBV20-1 and J is TRBJ1-2; 8 positions match TRBD1. Germline CDR1 DFQATT, CDR2 SNEGSKA (reference sequence). V gave up 3 bases and J gave up 8 bases; unmatched junction bases: 11. The CDR3 spans 14 residues. The CDR3 sequence: CSASGGQGTVGYTF. In DNA form, the CDR3 reads TGCAGTGCTAGTGGAGGACAGGGTACAGTAGGCTACACCTTC.

This clonotype has more than one count but fewer than ten. V usage is TRBV20-1 and J usage is TRBJ1-4; no clear D. Germline V gene sequence: CDR1 DFQATT, CDR2 SNEGSKA (reference sequence). V gave up 6 bases and J gave up 1 base, with 18 bases separating them. CDR3 length equals 16 residues. The CDR3 nucleotides are TGCAGTGCCCGGGATTCCCCAGATGGAACTAATGAAAAACTGTTTTTT. It is translated as CSARDSPDGTNEKLFF.

The chain links TRBV6-1 to TRBJ1-5; no definite D call. The V gene lost 6 bases and the J gene lost 1 base, with 22 bases spanning the gap. The CDR3 has 18 amino acids. The germline CDR1 and CDR2 sequences are MNHNS and SASEGT. The CDR3 reads CASRVRVRAKVSNQPQHF. The CDR3 DNA reads as TGTGCCAGCAGGGTGCGGGTGCGGGCGAAAGTAAGCAATCAGCCCCAGCATTTT.

This clonotype has only a few counts. The gene calls are TRBV7-2 and TRBJ1-2; maybe TRBD1 (6 bases). This CDR3 comprises 12 residues. Trimming took 2 bases from V and 8 from J, leaving 9 bases between them. Germline V gene lookup returns CDR1 SGHTA and CDR2 FQGNSA. CDR3 region: CASSLNRAGYTF. Written as DNA, the CDR3 is TGTGCCAGCAGCTTAAACAGGGCCGGCTACACCTTC. Together with reference TRBV7-2 and TRBJ1-2, the CDR3 gives the full variable domain: GAGVSQSPSNKVTEKGKDVELRCDPISGHTALYWYRQSLGQGLEFLIYFQGNSAPDKSGLPSDRFSAERTGGSVSTLTIQRTQQEDSAVYLCASSLNRAGYTFGSGTRLTVV.

The V call is TRBV25-1, the J call TRBJ2-2; either TRBD1 or TRBD2 may fit D (6 bases each). V was pared by 6 bases and J by 1 base, with 12 bases between. Germline lookup yields CDR1 MGHDK and CDR2 SYGVNS. The CDR3 sequence is 15 residues long. The CDR3 DNA reads TGTGCCAGCAGCAAAGGGGGGCTGAACACCGGGGAGCTGTTTTTT. This translates into CASSKGGLNTGELFF.

The J gene is TRBJ2-3, the V gene TRBV4-2, with D maybe TRBD2 (6 bases). Looked up from germline, CDR1 is LGHNA and CDR2 is YNFKEQ. V lost 0 bases and J lost 8, with 21 bases in between. The CDR3 is made up of 17 amino acids. The CDR3 DNA follows: TGTGCCAGCAGCCAAGATCGGGCTAGCGCGTCTGAGAGTACGCAGTATTTT. This sequence encodes CASSQDRASASESTQYF.

This clonotype was picked up many times. The V and J genes are TRBV6-5 and TRBJ1-2; D gene unclear. This CDR3 has 17 residues. Trimming took 4 bases from V and 1 from J, leaving 19 bases between them. Per germline, CDR1 MNHEY and CDR2 SVGAGI. The CDR3 reads CASSFRRRQAHNYGYTF. The DNA of the CDR3 is TGTGCCAGCAGTTTCCGCCGACGGCAGGCTCATAACTATGGCTACACCTTC.

There are a few counts of this clonotype. This chain connects TRBV11-1 to TRBJ1-1; D gene unclear. The CDR3 runs to 14 residues. The V gene's germline CDR1 is SGHAT and CDR2 FQDESV (reference sequence). The V end lost 2 bases, the J end lost 0 bases, and 7 bases lay between the germline ends. The CDR3 is CASSLFGVNTEAFF. The CDR3 DNA is TGTGCCAGCAGCTTATTTGGAGTGAACACTGAAGCTTTCTTT.

V is TRBV12-3 or TRBV12-4 and J is TRBJ2-2; 8 nucleotides agree with TRBD1. V lost 6 bases to trimming and J lost 2 bases; unmatched junction nucleotides: 2. The CDR3 loop spans 14 amino acids. CDR3 residues: CASRQGENTGELFF. CDR3 DNA sequence: TGTGCCAGCAGACAGGGGGAAAACACCGGGGAGCTGTTTTTT.

This clonotype was detected many times. The chain carries TRBV10-3 and TRBJ2-7; D call uncertain. The CDR3 length is 12 residues. V was clipped by 3 bases and J by 2 bases, with 5 bases between them. CDR1 and CDR2 (germline): ENHRY, SYGVKD. The CDR3 sequence: CAISDSAYEQYF. The CDR3 nucleotides read TGTGCCATCAGTGATAGTGCCTACGAGCAGTACTTC.

V gene TRBV29-1 combines with J gene TRBJ1-4, with 8 nucleotides matching TRBD1. The CDR3 covers 13 residues. Germline lookup yields CDR1 SQVTM and CDR2 ANQGSEA. Trimming cost V 4 bases and J 7 bases; bases outside gene matches: 5. CDR3 amino acids: CSVGQGRSEKLFF. DNA for the CDR3: TGCAGCGTTGGACAGGGGCGGAGTGAAAAACTGTTTTTT.

In its sample, this clonotype was seen a few times. The chain uses TRBV6-2 or TRBV6-3 and TRBJ1-1; D not resolved. The length of the CDR3 is 16 residues. Trimming removed 2 bases at V and 1 base at J, with 14 bases between. CDR1 is MNHEY, CDR2 SVGEGT, per germline. In nucleotides, the CDR3 is TGTGCCAGCAGTTACAGTAGCTCCATAGGGAACACTGAAGCTTTCTTT. Protein product: CASSYSSSIGNTEAFF.

This clonotype was picked up many times. The chain couples TRBV7-2 to TRBJ1-3; D is uncertain. This CDR3 spans 13 amino acids. Trimming left V 4 bases short and J 12 bases short, with 16 bases between. Germline V gene data show CDR1 as SGHTA and CDR2 as FQGNSA. CDR3 nucleotides: TGTGCCAGCAGCTATATACCGCGATTGGGCATATATTTT. Protein product: CASSYIPRLGIYF.

This clonotype was observed at least ten times. This chain connects TRBV7-9 to TRBJ2-7; 9 positions match TRBD2. CDR1 and CDR2 (germline): SEHNR, FQNEAQ (reference sequence). Trimming took 5 bases from V and 12 from J; bases not matched to a gene: 14. The CDR3 sequence is 14 residues long. The CDR3 here is CASSPGGGGIQPYF. The CDR3, as DNA: TGTGCCAGCAGCCCCGGCGGGGGGGGCATACAACCGTACTTC.